These 24 T cell receptor beta chains share one sample of origin, sequenced in a study of response to subunit inactivated influenza vaccine. MiXCR was run by TCRdb on the RT-PCR reads, yielding one entry per CDR3 protein. The sample carries about 520,000 distinct CDR3 sequences, around 25% recorded once. The specimen was CD4+ T cells sorted from PBMCs, collected 5 to 6 days after vaccination. These receptors were taken from a man aged 50-59 years who received an inactivated influenza vaccine.

V usage is TRBV11-2 and J usage is TRBJ2-3; 8 nucleotides match TRBD2. V dropped 5 bases and J dropped 0; count of bases not matched to a gene: 4. Looked up from germline, CDR1 is SGHAT and CDR2 is FQNNGV. The CDR3 runs 15 residues. CDR3 DNA sequence: TGTGCCAGCAGCCGCTGGACTAGCAGCACAGATACGCAGTATTTT. It yields the protein CASSRWTSSTDTQYF.

In its sample, this clonotype was seen a few times. V usage is TRBV4-3 and J usage is TRBJ2-1; no definite D call. CDR1 is LGHNA, CDR2 YSLEER, per germline. This CDR3 is 17 amino acids long. Trimming cost V 0 bases and J 5 bases, with 17 bases left between them. The DNA of the CDR3 is TGCGCCAGCAGCCAAGATCAGAAGAAAACCCTAAACAATGAGCAGTTCTTC. It specifies CASSQDQKKTLNNEQFF.

This clonotype has only a few counts. This chain links TRBV7-2 with TRBJ1-5; the D gene is possibly TRBD1 (6 bases). The CDR3 has 14 amino acids. Germline values: CDR1 SGHTA, CDR2 FQGNSA. Trimming removed 0 bases from V and 6 bases from J, with 9 bases in between. The CDR3: CASSLAGGGQPQHF. CDR3 nucleotide sequence: TGTGCCAGCAGCTTAGCGGGGGGCGGTCAGCCCCAGCATTTT. Drawing the rest from reference TRBV7-2 and TRBJ1-5, the complete variable domain is GAGVSQSPSNKVTEKGKDVELRCDPISGHTALYWYRQSLGQGLEFLIYFQGNSAPDKSGLPSDRFSAERTGGSVSTLTIQRTQQEDSAVYLCASSLAGGGQPQHFGDGTRLSIL.

J is TRBJ2-1 and V is TRBV2, with 10 bases identical to TRBD2. The CDR3 runs 16 residues. The J segment lost 4 bases and the V segment lost 7 bases, leaving 10 bases of the junction unmatched. Germline V gene sequence: CDR1 SNHLY, CDR2 FYNNEI. The CDR3 spells CASKESAGGLYNEQFF. The CDR3 DNA follows: TGTGCCAGCAAGGAATCAGCGGGGGGGCTGTACAATGAGCAGTTCTTC.

The V call is TRBV20-1, the J call TRBJ2-7, with 9 nucleotides matching TRBD2. V shed 3 bases, J shed 2 bases, and the junction held 5 bases outside the gene matches. Germline values: CDR1 DFQATT, CDR2 SNEGSKA (reference sequence). The CDR3 sequence is 14 residues long. CDR3 nucleotides: TGCAGTGCTAGCCCTAGCGGGAAGACCTACGAGCAGTACTTC. Its translation: CSASPSGKTYEQYF.

The V and J genes are TRBV29-1 and TRBJ2-1; TRBD1 agrees at 9 bases. The V gene's germline CDR1 is SQVTM and CDR2 ANQGSEA. The CDR3 totals 15 residues. V was pared by 7 bases and J by 1 base, with 8 bases of the junction left unmatched. The CDR3 sequence: CSARTGVRSYNEQFF. CDR3 coding DNA: TGCAGCGCTAGGACAGGGGTAAGGTCCTACAATGAGCAGTTCTTC.

This sequence joins TRBV7-2 and TRBJ1-1; D unresolved. Deletions cut 0 bases from V and 0 bases from J, with 8 bases between. The germline gives CDR1 SGHTA, CDR2 FQGNSA. The CDR3 extends over 15 amino acids. As DNA, the CDR3 is TGTGCCAGCAGCTTAGCGCAGGCGATGAACACTGAAGCTTTCTTT. This translates into CASSLAQAMNTEAFF.

This chain joins TRBV6-2 or TRBV6-3 and TRBJ2-3, with D tentatively TRBD1 or TRBD2 (6 bases each). CDR3 length: 17 residues. Trimming removed 4 bases at V and 2 bases at J, with 19 bases between. Germline V lookup: CDR1 MNHEY, CDR2 SVGEGT. CDR3 sequence: CASSSPRGDKATDTQYF. For the CDR3, the DNA is TGTGCCAGCAGTTCCCCCCGCGGGGACAAGGCCACAGATACGCAGTATTTT.

The chain uses TRBV4-3 and TRBJ2-3; 9 positions agree with TRBD2. V lost 0 bases, J lost 3 bases, and 4 bases stayed unmatched. Germline lookup yields CDR1 LGHNA and CDR2 YSLEER. The CDR3 is made up of 16 amino acids. The CDR3 spells CASSQEAGGRTDTQYF. In nucleotides, the CDR3 is TGCGCCAGCAGCCAAGAGGCGGGGGGGCGGACAGATACGCAGTATTTT.

This clonotype has more than one count but fewer than ten. The rearrangement links TRBV20-1 to TRBJ2-7; 11 bases are a match to TRBD2. The V segment lost 1 base and the J segment 2 bases; nucleotides outside the gene matches: 4. Germline CDR1 and CDR2: DFQATT and SNEGSKA (reference sequence). This CDR3 has 15 residues. This chain's CDR3 is CSARVAGGHPYEQYF. The CDR3 region has the DNA TGCAGTGCTAGAGTAGCGGGAGGGCATCCCTACGAGCAGTACTTC.

The chain employs TRBV7-9 and TRBJ1-1, with a possible D match to TRBD1 (5 bases). V was trimmed by 3 bases and J by 6 bases, leaving 14 bases between them. The CDR3 is 14 amino acids. From germline, CDR1 is SEHNR and CDR2 FQNEAQ (reference sequence). The CDR3: CASSLGPGSAEAFF. CDR3 in DNA: TGTGCCAGCAGCTTGGGGCCGGGGAGCGCTGAAGCTTTCTTT.

The V and J genes are TRBV2 and TRBJ2-1, with TRBD1 identical over 9 bases. The CDR3 runs to 15 residues. V was pared by 6 bases and J by 5 bases, with 8 bases of the junction left unmatched. From germline, CDR1 is SNHLY and CDR2 FYNNEI. This CDR3 reads CASRGTGNWNNEQFF. As DNA, the CDR3 is TGTGCCAGCAGAGGGACAGGGAATTGGAACAATGAGCAGTTCTTC.

Many counts were recorded for this clonotype. The chain is built from TRBV25-1 and TRBJ2-7; a weak D match, TRBD2 (6 bases). The CDR3 consists of 13 residues. The germline V gene encodes CDR1 MGHDK and CDR2 SYGVNS. V lost 6 bases and J lost 0, with 9 bases in between. The chain's CDR3 is CASRPGGSYEQYF. For the CDR3, the DNA is TGTGCCAGCAGACCCGGGGGCTCCTACGAGCAGTACTTC.

The rearrangement uses TRBV20-1 and TRBJ2-7; the D gene is possibly TRBD1 (6 bases). CDR1 and CDR2 (germline): DFQATT, SNEGSKA (reference sequence). The CDR3 has 13 amino acids. V was cut by 4 bases and J by 5 bases, with 15 bases left in between. DNA for the CDR3: TGCAGTGCTAATGTCAGGGGATTCAACGAGCAGTACTTC. This gives the protein CSANVRGFNEQYF.

This chain links TRBV24-1 with TRBJ1-5; tentative D call: TRBD1 (5 bases). The germline CDR1 and CDR2 sequences are KGHDR and SFDVKD. The CDR3 has 15 residues. The ends were cut back, 3 bases at V and 4 bases at J, with 12 bases in the middle. CDR3 sequence (DNA): TGTGCCACCAGTGATAGGCAAGGGGCAAATCAGCCCCAGCATTTT. It specifies CATSDRQGANQPQHF.

This chain connects TRBV12-3 or TRBV12-4 to TRBJ2-1; 8 nucleotides align to TRBD1. This CDR3 is 16 amino acids long. V trimming: 6 bases; J trimming: 0 bases; junction bases outside the gene matches: 7. In DNA form, the CDR3 reads TGTGCCAGCAGACAAACAGGGGGTCCCTCCTACAATGAGCAGTTCTTC. Encoded protein: CASRQTGGPSYNEQFF.

This clonotype was recorded at least ten times. The V gene is TRBV24-1, the J gene TRBJ2-1; 14 bases match TRBD2. Germline CDR1 KGHDR, CDR2 SFDVKD. The CDR3 is made up of 17 amino acids. Unmatched junction bases numbered 8, after V lost 3 bases and J lost 8 bases. CDR3 sequence reads: CATSDETSGRALDEQFF. CDR3 sequence (DNA): TGTGCCACCAGTGATGAGACTAGCGGGAGGGCCTTGGATGAGCAGTTCTTC.

V usage is TRBV20-1 and J usage is TRBJ2-5, with D perhaps TRBD1 (6 bases). The germline V gene has CDR1 DFQATT and CDR2 SNEGSKA (reference sequence). V dropped 6 bases and J dropped 4 bases, with 15 bases sitting between them. The CDR3 length is 13 residues. The DNA for the CDR3 is TGCAGTGCACCTCATACAGGGAGAGAGACCCAGTACTTC. Translation gives CSAPHTGRETQYF.

There are a few counts of this clonotype. The chain links TRBV7-9 to TRBJ2-3; D might be TRBD1 or TRBD2, each matching 5 bases. The CDR3 totals 12 residues. CDR1 is SEHNR and CDR2 is FQNEAQ in the germline V gene (reference sequence). V lost 8 bases to trimming and J lost 6 bases, with 12 bases between them. The CDR3 sequence: CASCHEGDTQYF. CDR3 DNA sequence: TGTGCCAGCTGCCACGAGGGGGATACGCAGTATTTT.

This clonotype was picked up one time. The gene calls are TRBV7-3 and TRBJ2-4; either TRBD1 or TRBD2 may fit D (5 bases each). With 5 bases removed from V and 8 bases from J, the gap between germline ends came to 13 bases. CDR3 length: 13 amino acids. Germline loops: CDR1 SGHTA, CDR2 FQGTGA. CDR3 coding DNA: TGTGCCAGCAGCACCGGGGCGCGGGACATTCAGTACTTC. It is translated as CASSTGARDIQYF.

This clonotype was seen only a few times. V and J are TRBV28 and TRBJ2-7; D is ambiguous. This CDR3 is 11 amino acids long. Germline V lookup: CDR1 MDHEN, CDR2 SYDVKM. Trimming shortened V by 8 bases and J by 3 bases, and 8 bases separated the two germline ends. The CDR3 sequence is CASSIGYEQYF. The CDR3 nucleotides read TGTGCCAGCTCCATTGGCTACGAGCAGTACTTC.

The chain employs TRBV4-2 and TRBJ1-2; TRBD1 aligns across 8 bases. With 2 bases clipped from V and 8 bases from J, the junction kept 4 bases outside the gene matches. Germline V gene sequence: CDR1 LGHNA, CDR2 YNFKEQ. The CDR3 has 13 residues. The CDR3 loop reads CASSQQTGDGYTF. The CDR3 DNA reads TGTGCCAGCAGCCAACAGACAGGGGACGGCTACACCTTC.

This clonotype turned up a few times. The V and J genes are TRBV20-1 and TRBJ2-5, with 15 bases matching TRBD2. V dropped 3 bases and J dropped 1; count of bases not matched to a gene: 18. Germline V CDR1 and CDR2: DFQATT, SNEGSKA (reference sequence). The CDR3 contains 21 residues. This chain's CDR3 is CSARILRGLAGGPAVQETQYF. The CDR3 DNA follows: TGCAGTGCTAGGATACTCCGAGGACTAGCGGGAGGGCCAGCAGTCCAAGAGACCCAGTACTTC.

This clonotype was seen only a few times. The rearrangement uses TRBV24-1 and TRBJ2-2; D gene unclear. Germline assignment: CDR1 KGHDR and CDR2 SFDVKD. V shed 5 bases and J shed 7 bases, with 7 bases lying between them. CDR3 length: 12 amino acids. CDR3 DNA sequence: TGTGCCACCAGTGCGGATTACGGGGAGCTGTTTTTT. It specifies CATSADYGELFF.